The text below deals with one TCR beta chain. Its cognate antigen is unknown. Trimming took 3 bases from V and 5 from J; bases not matched to a gene: 8. There are 14 residues in the CDR3. Germline V CDR1 and CDR2: GTSNPN, SVGIG (reference sequence). The data were taken from a study of post-analysis software for immune sequencing data. Study-level results: Controls had lower frequencies than patients of about five TRBV segments, which included TRBV5-6, TRBV5-1 and TRBV20-1.

Each TCR beta cDNA library carried unique molecular identifiers. The authors obtained 540,000 or so cDNA molecules from roughly 1 to 10 million T cells. A single record per CDR3 protein comes from TCRdb applying MiXCR to the PCR reads. The top ten clones hold roughly 4.5% of a sample with 650,000 to 900,000 distinct CDR3 sequences, about half of them seen once. The sample taken for sequencing was blood. The receptor comes from a girl aged 10-17 years with multiple sclerosis. V and J are TRBV30 and TRBJ1-2; TRBD1 matches at 8 bases. The CDR3 loop is CAWRFRTGKYGYTF. CDR3 bases: TGTGCCTGGAGGTTCCGGACAGGGAAATATGGCTACACCTTC.